The 9 T cell receptor beta chains listed next were all sequenced from one sample in a study of T cells after yellow fever vaccination. TCRdb recomputed calls from the 5' RACE reads with MiXCR, one row per CDR3 protein. The sample includes about 340,000 distinct CDR3 sequences, roughly an eighth of them seen just once. The sample was CD4+ T cells sorted from PBMCs, taken 15 days after the yellow fever booster vaccination. Receptors originate from a man aged 18 to 30 who received the YFV17D yellow fever vaccine.

This clonotype was seen once. The genes are TRBV12-3 or TRBV12-4 and TRBJ2-5; D may be TRBD2 (5 bases). The CDR3 length is 16 residues. Trimming removed 3 bases at V and 4 bases at J, with 18 bases between. In DNA, the CDR3 is TGTGCCAGCAGTTTGGACTGGAGAGCTTTTGTAGAGACCCAGTACTTC. Translating gives CASSLDWRAFVETQYF.

The rearrangement uses TRBV20-1 and TRBJ2-7, with D possibly being TRBD1 or TRBD2 (6 bases each). Germline CDR1 and CDR2: DFQATT and SNEGSKA (reference sequence). Trimming took 3 bases from V and 2 from J, leaving 20 bases between them. The CDR3 has 16 amino acids. CDR3 sequence: CSASGQPGTLPYEQYV. The CDR3 bases are TGCAGTGCTAGTGGACAGCCCGGGACTTTACCCTACGAGCAGTACGTC.

This clonotype was detected only a few times. Here the CDR3 DNA reads TGTGCCAGCAGCCTAGAGGTCTTCGGGACGGAGGAAAAACTGTTTTTT. Translating gives CASSLEVFGTEEKLFF. The rearrangement links TRBV7-2 to TRBJ1-4; TRBD1 might be the D (5 bases). The CDR3 totals 16 residues. Germline V gives CDR1 SGHTA, CDR2 FQGNSA. V dropped 5 bases and J dropped 8 bases, with 21 bases sitting between them.

V gene TRBV6-1 combines with J gene TRBJ1-4, with a possible D match to TRBD1 (5 bases). CDR3 length equals 15 residues. V dropped 2 bases and J dropped 2 bases, with 9 bases sitting between them. Germline V gene data show CDR1 as MNHNS and CDR2 as SASEGT. The CDR3 DNA is TGTGCCAGCAGTGAATTTGGGGCCACTAATGAAAAACTGTTTTTT. It translates to CASSEFGATNEKLFF.

The chain recombines TRBV4-3 with TRBJ1-4; D call uncertain. This CDR3 region has 16 residues. Germline values: CDR1 LGHNA, CDR2 YSLEER. Trimming removed 1 base from V and 0 bases from J, with 9 bases in between. CDR3 bases: TGCGCCAGCAGCCAAGGGTCCAGCACAACTAATGAAAAACTGTTTTTT. Its protein product is CASSQGSSTTNEKLFF.

The rearrangement uses TRBV2 and TRBJ1-4; D perhaps matches TRBD1 (6 bases). CDR1 is SNHLY, CDR2 FYNNEI, per germline. The CDR3 covers 14 residues. The V gene lost 6 bases and the J gene lost 4 bases, with 12 bases spanning the gap. CDR3 sequence (DNA): TGTGCCAGCAGCAACAGGGCCTTTAATGAAAAACTGTTTTTT. It specifies CASSNRAFNEKLFF.

Only a few counts were recorded for this clonotype. The rearrangement uses TRBV11-2 and TRBJ2-3, with D tentatively TRBD1 (7 bases). Trimming removed 5 bases at V and 11 bases at J, with 14 bases between. The CDR3 extends over 12 amino acids. CDR1 is SGHAT, CDR2 FQNNGV, per germline. Written as DNA, the CDR3 is TGTGCCAGCAGCCCGGAGGGGGCCGTGCAGTATTTT. Its protein is CASSPEGAVQYF.

This clonotype was observed a handful of times. The V and J genes are TRBV20-1 and TRBJ2-3; weak D call: TRBD2 (5 bases). Trimming took 4 bases from V and 4 from J, leaving 15 bases between them. The CDR3 is 14 residues long. Germline CDR1 DFQATT, CDR2 SNEGSKA (reference sequence). This CDR3 reads CSAKKLGDADTQYF. As DNA, the CDR3 is TGCAGTGCTAAGAAACTGGGAGACGCAGATACGCAGTATTTT.

The genes are TRBV30 and TRBJ1-6; D is uncertain. V was shortened by 0 bases and J by 5 bases, with 5 bases between the two germline ends. The V gene's germline CDR1 is GTSNPN and CDR2 SVGIG (reference sequence). This CDR3 has 13 amino acids. CDR3 residues: CAWSVDDNSPLHF. DNA for the CDR3: TGTGCCTGGAGTGTGGATGATAATTCACCCCTCCACTTT.